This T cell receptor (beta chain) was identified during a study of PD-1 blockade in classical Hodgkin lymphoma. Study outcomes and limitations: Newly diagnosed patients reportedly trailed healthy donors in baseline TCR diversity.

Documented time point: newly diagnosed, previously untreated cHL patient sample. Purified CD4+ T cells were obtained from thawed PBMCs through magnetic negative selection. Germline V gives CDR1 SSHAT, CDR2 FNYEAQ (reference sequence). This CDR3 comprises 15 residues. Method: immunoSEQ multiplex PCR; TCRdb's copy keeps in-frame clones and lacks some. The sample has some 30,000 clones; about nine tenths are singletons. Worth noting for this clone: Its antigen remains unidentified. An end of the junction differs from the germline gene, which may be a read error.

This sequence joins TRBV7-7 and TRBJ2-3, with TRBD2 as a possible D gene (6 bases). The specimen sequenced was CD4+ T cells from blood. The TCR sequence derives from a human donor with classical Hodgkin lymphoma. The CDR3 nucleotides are TGTGCTAGCAGCTTAGGCGGGACTAGCACAGATACGCAGTATTTT. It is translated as CASSLGGTSTDTQYF.